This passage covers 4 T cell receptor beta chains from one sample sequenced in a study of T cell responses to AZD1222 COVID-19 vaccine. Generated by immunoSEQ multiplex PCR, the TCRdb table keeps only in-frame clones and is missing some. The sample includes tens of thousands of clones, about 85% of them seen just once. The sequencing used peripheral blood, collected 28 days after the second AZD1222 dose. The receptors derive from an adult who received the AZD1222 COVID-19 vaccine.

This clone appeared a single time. The CDR3 sequence: CASSVGAGVNEKLFF. CDR3 coding DNA: TGTGCCAGCAGCGTGGGGGCAGGAGTAAATGAAAAACTGTTTTTT. The chain combines TRBV5-4 with TRBJ1-4; possibly TRBD1 for D (6 bases). CDR1 and CDR2 from the germline V gene are SGHNT and YYREEE (reference sequence). The CDR3 runs to 15 residues. Trimming took 4 bases from V and 5 from J, leaving 15 bases between them.

CDR3 protein: CASSSPALADQNTGELFF. CDR3 bases: TGTGCCAGCAGCAGCCCCGCGTTAGCGGACCAGAACACCGGGGAGCTGTTTTTT. The genes are TRBV13 and TRBJ2-2, with a possible D match to TRBD2 (6 bases). V gave up 5 bases and J gave up 1 base, with 20 bases separating them. The CDR3 spans 18 residues. Germline CDR1 reads PRHDT; CDR2 reads FYEKMQ (reference sequence).

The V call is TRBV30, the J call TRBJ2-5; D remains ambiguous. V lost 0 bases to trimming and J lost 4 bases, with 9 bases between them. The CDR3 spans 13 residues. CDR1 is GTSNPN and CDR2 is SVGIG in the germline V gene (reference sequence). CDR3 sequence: CAWSVRSRETQYF. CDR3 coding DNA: TGTGCCTGGAGTGTGAGGTCCCGAGAGACCCAGTACTTC.

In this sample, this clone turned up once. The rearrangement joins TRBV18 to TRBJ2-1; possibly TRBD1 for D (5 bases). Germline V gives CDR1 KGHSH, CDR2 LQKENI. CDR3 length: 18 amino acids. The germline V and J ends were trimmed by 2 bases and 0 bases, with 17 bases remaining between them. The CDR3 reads CASSPYQGSSTSYNEQFF. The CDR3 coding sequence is TGTGCCAGCTCACCATACCAGGGCAGTTCTACCTCCTACAATGAGCAGTTCTTC.